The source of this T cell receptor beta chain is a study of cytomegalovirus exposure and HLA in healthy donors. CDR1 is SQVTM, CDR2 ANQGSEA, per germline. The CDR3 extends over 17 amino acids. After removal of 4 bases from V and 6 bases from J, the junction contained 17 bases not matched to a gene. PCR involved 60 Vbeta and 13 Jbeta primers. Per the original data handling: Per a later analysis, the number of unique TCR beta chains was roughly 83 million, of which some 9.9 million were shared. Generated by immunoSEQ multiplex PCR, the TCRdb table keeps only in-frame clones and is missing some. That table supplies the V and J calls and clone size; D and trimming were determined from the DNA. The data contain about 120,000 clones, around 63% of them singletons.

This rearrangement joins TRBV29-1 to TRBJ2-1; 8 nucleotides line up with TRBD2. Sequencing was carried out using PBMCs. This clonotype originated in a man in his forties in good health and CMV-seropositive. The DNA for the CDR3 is TGCAGCGTTGGTGGGGCTAGTGCGGGGGGTCTGAGCAATGAGCAGTTCTTC. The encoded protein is CSVGGASAGGLSNEQFF.